Sequencing of this T cell receptor beta chain was carried out in a study of identical twins. As for this clonotype: A junction boundary mismatches the germline segment, possibly from a read error.

TCRdb re-called the 5' RACE reads through MiXCR, storing one row per CDR3 protein. The sample has 470,000 or so distinct CDR3 sequences, roughly 24% seen once; the top ten hold around 3%. The CDR3 contains 13 residues. Germline lookup yields CDR1 MNHNY and CDR2 SVGAGI (reference sequence). These same records also appear under a second study, on T cells expressing NK-cell markers.

The sample consisted of CD4+ T cells sorted from blood. The source of this sequence is a woman under 30 in good health. The chain joins TRBV6-6 to TRBJ2-1; D might be TRBD2 (5 bases). The CDR3 loop is CASSYTSGNERFF. The DNA for the CDR3 is TGTGCCAGCAGTTACACTAGTGGCAATGAGCGGTTCTTC.